These 5 T cell receptor beta chains were sequenced from one sample in a study of blood T cell repertoires in COVID-19. The assay was immunoSEQ multiplex PCR, and TCRdb's table has in-frame clones only and misses some. The sample yields about 240,000 clones, around 90% seen once. The sequenced material came from peripheral blood. All receptors come from a woman in her 70s with active or convalescent COVID-19.

The chain employs TRBV6-5 and TRBJ1-2, with D uncertain. Trimming left V 8 bases short and J 0 bases short, with 13 bases between. The germline V gene encodes CDR1 MNHEY and CDR2 SVGAGI. This CDR3 comprises 14 residues. The CDR3 protein is CASGRGLTNYGYTF. For the CDR3, the DNA is TGTGCCAGCGGGCGGGGTTTGACTAACTATGGCTACACCTTC.

The table lists this clone with a count of one. The chain has TRBV7-3 and TRBJ2-2, with 9 nucleotides matching TRBD2. The germline CDR1 and CDR2 sequences are SGHTA and FQGTGA. This CDR3 comprises 13 residues. The ends lost 8 bases at V and 7 bases at J; junction bases unmatched: 5. The CDR3 DNA reads TGTGCCAGCGGGGGACTAGCAATCGGGGAGCTGTTTTTT. This translates into CASGGLAIGELFF.

This clone showed up just a few times. The chain links TRBV5-4 to TRBJ1-2, with D maybe TRBD1 (6 bases). Germline loops: CDR1 SGHNT, CDR2 YYREEE (reference sequence). V gave up 1 base and J gave up 6 bases, with 13 bases separating them. The CDR3 covers 14 residues. The CDR3 region has the DNA TGTGCCAGCAGCTTGAGGAGGACAGACAATGGCTACACCTTC. Its translation: CASSLRRTDNGYTF.

This rearrangement joins TRBV12-5 to TRBJ2-5, with 10 positions matching TRBD1. J gave up 5 bases and V 6 bases, and 9 bases lay outside the gene matches. Germline lookup yields CDR1 LGHNT and CDR2 FRNRAP. The CDR3 length is 15 residues. The chain's CDR3 is CASGPGTGVEETQYF. As DNA, the CDR3 is TGTGCTAGTGGACCTGGGACAGGGGTTGAGGAGACCCAGTACTTC.

This clone was recorded only once. The chain combines TRBV7-9 with TRBJ1-2; D perhaps matches TRBD1 (5 bases). Per germline, CDR1 SEHNR and CDR2 FQNEAQ (reference sequence). CDR3 length equals 16 residues. V lost 1 base and J lost 6, with 18 bases in between. In DNA, the CDR3 is TGTGCCAGCAGCTTAGTAGGCGGCAGGGAATTTAATGGCTACACCTTC. Amino acid sequence: CASSLVGGREFNGYTF.